Below, 13 T cell receptor beta chains from the same sample are listed, as sequenced in a study of CD8+CD57+ T cells in acquired aplastic anemia. According to the study, genomic DNA was the template for TCR beta VDJ and CDR3 profiling. TCRdb ran MiXCR on the reads and lists one entry per CDR3 protein. The sample includes approximately 160,000 distinct CDR3 sequences, around 45% of them seen just once. Sequencing used sorted CD4+, CD8+, or CD8+CD57+ T cells (not recorded which) from PBMCs. The receptors here all came from a human donor in good health.

This clonotype was detected ten times or more. The chain carries TRBV5-1 and TRBJ2-3; 7 positions agree with TRBD2. The CDR3 length is 17 residues. CDR1 and CDR2 from the germline V gene are SGHRS and YFSETQ. The V and J ends lost 0 bases and 4 bases, in that order; junction bases with no gene match: 11. This chain's CDR3 is CASSLAPTDAGADTQYF. Here the CDR3 DNA reads TGCGCCAGCAGCTTGGCACCTACGGACGCGGGGGCAGATACGCAGTATTTT.

The table lists this clonotype with many counts. The chain combines TRBV20-1 with TRBJ1-5; TRBD1 is a possible D gene (6 bases). The CDR3 spans 17 residues. V shed 6 bases and J shed 0 bases, with 21 bases lying between them. Germline V CDR1 and CDR2: DFQATT, SNEGSKA (reference sequence). As DNA, the CDR3 is TGCAGTGCAAAAGGGGTAGGACAGACGTATAGCAATCAGCCCCAGCATTTT. Encoded protein: CSAKGVGQTYSNQPQHF.

This clonotype appeared many times. The V call is TRBV19, the J call TRBJ1-2, with TRBD1 matching over 7 bases. V was pared by 10 bases and J by 5 bases, with 16 bases of the junction left unmatched. Germline lookup yields CDR1 LNHDA and CDR2 SQIVND (reference sequence). CDR3 length equals 15 residues. CDR3 in DNA: TGTGCCAATAGAGAAAGGACAGGCTCAAATTATGGCTACACCTTC. It yields the protein CANRERTGSNYGYTF.

Regarding this clonotype: At one end, the junction sequence differs from germline, possibly due to a read error. J is TRBJ2-5 and V is TRBV11-2; D is possibly TRBD1 (5 bases). CDR1 and CDR2 (germline): SGHAT, FQNNGV. The CDR3 totals 14 residues. In nucleotides, the CDR3 is TGTACCAGCAGCTTAACTGGGGCCCAAGAGACCCAGTACTTC. Translating gives CTSSLTGAQETQYF.

This clonotype was counted at least ten times. The chain has TRBV10-3 and TRBJ2-3, with 13 bases aligning to TRBD2. In germline, CDR1 is ENHRY, CDR2 SYGVKD. With 5 bases clipped from V and 4 bases from J, the junction kept 9 bases outside the gene matches. The CDR3 extends over 17 amino acids. CDR3 sequence (DNA): TGTGCCATCAGTAGCGGACTAGCGGGAGATCCCCCAGATACGCAGTATTTT. Its protein product is CAISSGLAGDPPDTQYF.

The chain carries TRBV24-1 and TRBJ2-1, with a tentative D call TRBD1 (5 bases). Per germline, CDR1 KGHDR and CDR2 SFDVKD. The CDR3 contains 16 residues. With 4 bases removed from V and 0 bases from J, the gap between germline ends came to 12 bases. In DNA, the CDR3 is TGTGCCACCAGTGAACTCAGGGCCCGCTCCTACAATGAGCAGTTCTTC. Encoded protein: CATSELRARSYNEQFF.

This clonotype has a count of ten or more. J is TRBJ1-6 and V is TRBV9; a weak D match, TRBD1 (6 bases). CDR1 is SGDLS, CDR2 YYNGEE, per germline. This CDR3 is 15 amino acids long. V lost 3 bases to trimming and J lost 10 bases, with 17 bases between them. DNA for the CDR3: TGTGCCAGCAGCGGCAAACAGGGACGGCGGTCACCCCTCCACTTT. Translating gives CASSGKQGRRSPLHF.

This clonotype was detected ten times or more. The rearrangement uses TRBV12-3 or TRBV12-4 and TRBJ2-3; no clear D. CDR3 size: 10 residues. The V and J ends lost 6 bases and 5 bases respectively, with 3 bases between them. CDR3 sequence (DNA): TGTGCCAGCAGCCTAGATACGCAGTATTTT. It encodes CASSLDTQYF.

Notes on this clonotype: One end of the junction varies from germline; a read error may be responsible. The rearrangement links TRBV2 to TRBJ2-3; the D gene is possibly TRBD2 (5 bases). The CDR3 is made up of 13 amino acids. The V gene's germline CDR1 is SNHLY and CDR2 FYNNEI. The CDR3 region has the DNA TGTGCCAGCAGTTTATCGATGAGGTCCGAGGGCCTATTT. Its protein product is CASSLSMRSEGLF.

On this clonotype: Just one base apart from a much larger clone, this may be a read error. Likely a read error: the CDR3 ends without its conserved phenylalanine or tryptophan. This chain uses TRBV10-1 with TRBJ1-2, with unresolved D. The CDR3 consists of 12 residues. The germline V gene encodes CDR1 WNHNN and CDR2 SYGVQD (reference sequence). CDR3 protein: CASSDGSYDYTL. In nucleotides, the CDR3 is TGCGCCAGCAGTGATGGGAGCTATGACTACACCCTC.

The table lists this clonotype with many counts. The V and J genes are TRBV5-1 and TRBJ2-1; 9 bases match TRBD2. CDR1 SGHRS and CDR2 YFSETQ come from the germline V gene. The CDR3 has 15 residues. Germline trimming cut 0 bases from V and 5 bases from J; bases unmatched to any gene: 3. DNA of the CDR3: TGCGCCAGCAGCTTGGCGCTAGCGGGGAACAATGAGCAGTTCTTC. Encoded protein: CASSLALAGNNEQFF.

The chain couples TRBV7-9 to TRBJ1-1; D is uncertain. Germline-derived CDR1 and CDR2 are SEHNR and FQNEAQ (reference sequence). The CDR3 runs to 12 residues. V lost 1 base and J 8 bases, leaving 8 bases between the germline ends. CDR3 DNA: TGTGCCAGCAGCTTAGAGGCCAGGGAAGCTTTCTTT. This gives the protein CASSLEAREAFF.

This clonotype showed up just a few times. The CDR3 reads CASSVEGWDHPGKGYTF. The DNA of the CDR3 is TGTGCCAGCAGCGTAGAGGGTTGGGACCATCCCGGGAAAGGCTACACCTTC. The chain employs TRBV9 and TRBJ1-2, with D possibly being TRBD1 (5 bases). The length of the CDR3 is 17 residues. In germline, CDR1 is SGDLS, CDR2 YYNGEE. V was pared by 0 bases and J by 8 bases, with 23 bases between.